This TCR beta chain emerged from a study of T-cell memory formation after mild COVID-19. TCRdb processed the 5' RACE reads anew with MiXCR; each CDR3 protein has one entry. The sample yields nearly 350,000 distinct CDR3 sequences, 13% seen once. Overall study findings and caveats: Among clones peaking at day 37 in the second wave, SARS-CoV-2 specificity remained unconfirmed.

Ten or more counts support this clonotype. Its antigen remains unknown. V was shortened by 4 bases and J by 5 bases, with 20 bases between the two germline ends. The CDR3 extends over 16 amino acids. Germline V lookup: CDR1 SGHVS, CDR2 FQNEAQ. J is TRBJ2-5 and V is TRBV7-8; D possibly corresponds to TRBD2 (5 bases). Sequenced sample: PBMCs or a T cell subset sorted from them (not recorded which). The TCR originated in a young man who had mild COVID-19 (a few samples of this study predate the infection). Cell type and time point are not known. As DNA, the CDR3 is TGTGCCAGCAGCTCCCTCCGGGGAACCTCTGGGGAGACCCAGTACTTC. This encodes CASSSLRGTSGETQYF.